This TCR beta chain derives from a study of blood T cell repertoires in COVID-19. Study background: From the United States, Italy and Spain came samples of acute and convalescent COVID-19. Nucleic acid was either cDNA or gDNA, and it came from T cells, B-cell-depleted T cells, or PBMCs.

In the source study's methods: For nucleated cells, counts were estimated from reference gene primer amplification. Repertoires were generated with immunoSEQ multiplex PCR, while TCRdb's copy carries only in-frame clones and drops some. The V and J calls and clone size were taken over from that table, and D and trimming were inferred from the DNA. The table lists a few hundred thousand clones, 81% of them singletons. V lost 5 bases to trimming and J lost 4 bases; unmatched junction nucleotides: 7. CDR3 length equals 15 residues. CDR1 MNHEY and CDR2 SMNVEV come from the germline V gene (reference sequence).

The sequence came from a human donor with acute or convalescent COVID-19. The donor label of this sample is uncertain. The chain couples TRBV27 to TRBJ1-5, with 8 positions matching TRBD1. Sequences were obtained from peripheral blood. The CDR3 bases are TGTGCCAGCAGTCCTACACGGACAGGGAATCAGCCCCAGCATTTT. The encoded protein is CASSPTRTGNQPQHF.